These T cell receptor beta chains were read from a single sample in a study of blood T cell repertoires in COVID-19. The protocol was immunoSEQ multiplex PCR, while the TCRdb copy is restricted to in-frame clones and leaves out a portion. Here the sample spans about 210,000 clones, over 75% being singletons. The sample comprised peripheral blood. These receptors all come from a woman aged 40 to 49 with acute or convalescent COVID-19. The CDR3 runs from the conserved cysteine through the conserved F or W. A D gene is named only where the DNA matches it firmly.

V gene: TRBV2
D gene: TRBD1
J gene: TRBJ1-6
CDR3 protein: CASRWTGLNSPLHF

V gene: TRBV5-4
D gene: NA
J gene: TRBJ1-1
CDR3 protein: CASSPPGGVYTEAFF

V gene: TRBV7-9
D gene: NA
J gene: TRBJ1-6
CDR3 protein: CASSFSGDNSPLHF

V gene: TRBV2
D gene: TRBD1
J gene: TRBJ1-2
CDR3 protein: CASSVTGQGGNYGYTF

V gene: TRBV7-9
D gene: NA
J gene: TRBJ1-2
CDR3 protein: CASSFRDYGYTF

V gene: TRBV15
D gene: NA
J gene: TRBJ1-6
CDR3 protein: CATSTPRVGSSFYNSPLHF

V gene: TRBV21-1
D gene: NA
J gene: TRBJ1-6
CDR3 protein: CASSKAYPKRLWGKRQLAKSPLHF

V gene: TRBV9
D gene: NA
J gene: TRBJ1-1
CDR3 protein: CASSVGAGRSRNTEAFF

V gene: TRBV6-5
D gene: NA
J gene: TRBJ2-1
CDR3 protein: CASSYQNEQFF

V gene: TRBV5-6
D gene: NA
J gene: TRBJ1-2
CDR3 protein: CASSSGTTNYGYTF

V gene: TRBV6-5
D gene: NA
J gene: TRBJ1-2
CDR3 protein: CASSGQNAYGYTF

V gene: TRBV27
D gene: NA
J gene: TRBJ1-3
CDR3 protein: CASSLRAVSGNTIYF

V gene: TRBV2
D gene: TRBD2
J gene: TRBJ2-5
CDR3 protein: CASFPQLAGQETQYF

V gene: TRBV4-2
D gene: NA
J gene: TRBJ1-4
CDR3 protein: CASGTDHRELFF

V gene: TRBV2
D gene: NA
J gene: TRBJ2-1
CDR3 protein: CAGHPGVPGNEQFF

V gene: TRBV5-1
D gene: NA
J gene: TRBJ1-6
CDR3 protein: CASSLNLQPIYSPLHF

V gene: TRBV3-1/TRBV3-2
D gene: TRBD1
J gene: TRBJ2-5
CDR3 protein: CASSRGPGGGETQYF

V gene: TRBV30
D gene: NA
J gene: TRBJ2-2
CDR3 protein: CAWSSGTGELFF

V gene: TRBV11-2
D gene: NA
J gene: TRBJ1-1
CDR3 protein: CASSLGQGKAFF

V gene: TRBV27
D gene: TRBD2
J gene: TRBJ2-1
CDR3 protein: CASSLSIGLAGGTAEDNEQFF

V gene: TRBV7-8
D gene: NA
J gene: TRBJ2-3
CDR3 protein: CASSQGDTQYF

V gene: TRBV3-1/TRBV3-2
D gene: NA
J gene: TRBJ1-1
CDR3 protein: CASSLKFATANTEAFF

V gene: TRBV27
D gene: NA
J gene: TRBJ2-1
CDR3 protein: CASSKSGGEQFF

V gene: TRBV4-1
D gene: NA
J gene: TRBJ2-5
CDR3 protein: CASSYNSFGETQYF

V gene: TRBV5-8
D gene: TRBD1
J gene: TRBJ1-3
CDR3 protein: CASSDYRGSGGNTIYF

V gene: TRBV2
D gene: NA
J gene: TRBJ1-1
CDR3 protein: CASSGQPNTEAFF

V gene: TRBV25-1
D gene: NA
J gene: TRBJ1-3
CDR3 protein: CASSKRPTGSENTIYF

V gene: TRBV6-1
D gene: NA
J gene: TRBJ1-2
CDR3 protein: CASSVEVYIPQYGYTF

V gene: TRBV5-1
D gene: TRBD1
J gene: TRBJ2-2
CDR3 protein: CASSLVGPRTGTGELFF

V gene: TRBV27
D gene: NA
J gene: TRBJ1-2
CDR3 protein: CASSPALGGLYGYTF

V gene: TRBV4-2
D gene: NA
J gene: TRBJ2-1
CDR3 protein: CASSQEGAGVRFNEQFF

V gene: TRBV15
D gene: TRBD1
J gene: TRBJ2-5
CDR3 protein: CATSREGTGRKTQYF

V gene: TRBV10-3
D gene: NA
J gene: TRBJ1-1
CDR3 protein: CAISEARGNTEAFF

V gene: TRBV5-1
D gene: TRBD1
J gene: TRBJ1-3
CDR3 protein: CASSATGEPGNTIYF

V gene: TRBV18
D gene: TRBD1
J gene: TRBJ1-4
CDR3 protein: CASSPLDRGTSNEKLFF

V gene: TRBV5-5
D gene: TRBD1
J gene: TRBJ2-3
CDR3 protein: CASSAGTGGASDTQYF

V gene: TRBV5-1
D gene: TRBD1
J gene: TRBJ2-4
CDR3 protein: CASSPGQGLAKNIQYF

V gene: TRBV6-4
D gene: TRBD2
J gene: TRBJ2-3
CDR3 protein: CASSDSGGSTDTQYF

V gene: TRBV2
D gene: NA
J gene: TRBJ2-3
CDR3 protein: CASSQGSEAQYF

V gene: TRBV29-1
D gene: NA
J gene: TRBJ1-2
CDR3 protein: CSVEARANYGYTF

V gene: TRBV7-9
D gene: TRBD1
J gene: TRBJ1-4
CDR3 protein: CASSPGQGPSEKLFF

V gene: TRBV4-1
D gene: TRBD1
J gene: TRBJ1-5
CDR3 protein: CASSLQDRGEQPQHF

V gene: TRBV7-9
D gene: TRBD1
J gene: TRBJ1-2
CDR3 protein: CASSRQGINYGYTF

V gene: TRBV9
D gene: TRBD1
J gene: TRBJ1-1
CDR3 protein: CASSVGAGGGTEAFF

V gene: TRBV29-1
D gene: TRBD1
J gene: TRBJ1-1
CDR3 protein: CSVRGTGAGNTEAFF

V gene: TRBV19
D gene: NA
J gene: TRBJ1-5
CDR3 protein: CASSMEAGFSNQPQHF

V gene: TRBV27
D gene: TRBD1
J gene: TRBJ2-1
CDR3 protein: CASRYGTVHNEQFF

V gene: TRBV21-1
D gene: NA
J gene: TRBJ1-6
CDR3 protein: CASSRGQGPSSYNSPLHF

V gene: TRBV4-1
D gene: NA
J gene: TRBJ1-2
CDR3 protein: CASSQEAGLNYGYTF

V gene: TRBV10-1
D gene: NA
J gene: TRBJ1-2
CDR3 protein: CASSSGADYGYTF

V gene: TRBV7-2
D gene: NA
J gene: TRBJ2-1
CDR3 protein: CASSPRDSRNNEQFF

V gene: TRBV15
D gene: NA
J gene: TRBJ1-4
CDR3 protein: CATSRDGGALNEKLFF